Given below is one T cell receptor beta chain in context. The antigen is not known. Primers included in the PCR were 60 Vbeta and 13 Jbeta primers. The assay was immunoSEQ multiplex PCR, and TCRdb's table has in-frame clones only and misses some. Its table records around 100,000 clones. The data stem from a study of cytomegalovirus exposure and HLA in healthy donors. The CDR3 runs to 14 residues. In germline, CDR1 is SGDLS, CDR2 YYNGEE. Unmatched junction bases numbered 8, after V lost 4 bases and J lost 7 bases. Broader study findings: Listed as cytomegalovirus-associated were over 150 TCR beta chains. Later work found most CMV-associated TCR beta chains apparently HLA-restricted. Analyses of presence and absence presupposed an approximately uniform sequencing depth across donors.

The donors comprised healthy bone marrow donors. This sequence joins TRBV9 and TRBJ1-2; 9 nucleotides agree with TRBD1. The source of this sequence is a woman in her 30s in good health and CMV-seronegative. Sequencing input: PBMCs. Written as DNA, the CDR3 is TGTGCCAGCAGCTCACCTAGGACAGGGGCTGGCTACACCTTC. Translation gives CASSSPRTGAGYTF.